Listed below are T cell receptor beta chains from one sample, sequenced in a study of technical replicates of blood from several donors. Assay: immunoSEQ multiplex PCR; the TCRdb copy retains only in-frame clones and omits some. The sample has about 70,000 clones, roughly 90% seen once. Sequenced material: T cells isolated from PBMCs. Every receptor here comes from a human donor in good health. Both conserved end residues are part of each CDR3. D genes are given only for firm matches. Expanded clones get a size class; other rows say once, few or many, or leave the size out.

clone_size d_call j_call v_call cdr3_nt cdr3_aa
NA TRBD1 TRBJ2-7 TRBV27 TGTGCCAGCAGTCCCGGGACAGGGAACTACGAGCAGTACTTC CASSPGTGNYEQYF
NA NA TRBJ1-2 TRBV19 TGTGCCAGTAGTATAGGGACAGCTAACTATGGCTACACCTTC CASSIGTANYGYTF
NA NA TRBJ2-7 TRBV6-5 TGTGCCAGCAGCCCGTCGCGAAGCTTCTACGAGCAGTACTTC CASSPSRSFYEQYF
NA NA TRBJ2-1 TRBV30 TGTGCCTGGAGTGGGGGTTCTAGCCGGTACAATGAGCAGTTCTTC CAWSGGSSRYNEQFF
NA TRBD1 TRBJ2-7 TRBV11-2 TGTGCCAGCAGCTTAGGAGGGGGACAGGCCTACGAGCAGTACTTC CASSLGGGQAYEQYF
once NA TRBJ2-1 TRBV28 TGTGCCAGCAGTGGGGGGACCCTTCCCAATGAGCAGTTCTTC CASSGGTLPNEQFF
once NA TRBJ2-1 TRBV27 TGTGCCAGCAAAGTATTCTCGGGGGAAATTGAGCAGTTCTTC CASKVFSGEIEQFF
NA TRBD1 TRBJ2-7 TRBV4-3 TGCGCCAGCAGCCAAGAACAGGGGGCCTACGAGCAGTACTTC CASSQEQGAYEQYF
NA NA TRBJ2-7 TRBV21-1 TGTGCCAGCAGCAAGGGTTGCGGACTAGCGGGAACCTACGAGCAGTACTTC CASSKGCGLAGTYEQYF
NA NA TRBJ2-7 TRBV7-9 TGTGCCAGCAGCGTCCAGGGTTACGAGCAGTACTTC CASSVQGYEQYF
few NA TRBJ1-1 TRBV2 TGTGCCGACGGACAGTTTGAAGCTTTCTTT CADGQFEAFF
NA NA TRBJ1-3 TRBV28 TGTGCCAGCAGTTTGGGAGGGCCTGGAAACACCATATATTTT CASSLGGPGNTIYF
NA TRBD2 TRBJ2-3 TRBV29-1 TGCAGCGTTGAGGGAGCGGGAGGTTCAGATACGCAGTATTTT CSVEGAGGSDTQYF
NA NA TRBJ2-2 TRBV29-1 TGCAGCGTTGCTTTTAGCCCGAGAACCGGGGAGCTGTTTTTT CSVAFSPRTGELFF
NA NA TRBJ2-1 TRBV5-4 TGTGCCAGCAGCACGTCCAGCTCCTACAATGAGCAGTTCTTC CASSTSSSYNEQFF
NA NA TRBJ1-5 TRBV6-1 TGTGCCAGCAGTGAAATCGGGGGTTCCTCGCCCCAGCATTTT CASSEIGGSSPQHF
NA NA TRBJ1-1 TRBV19 TGTGCCAGTAGTATAGGACGAGGGAACACTGAAGCTTTCTTT CASSIGRGNTEAFF
NA NA TRBJ2-2 TRBV15 TGTGCCACCAGCAGAGTTGTAGTCGCCGGGGAGCTGTTTTTT CATSRVVVAGELFF
NA TRBD1 TRBJ2-2 TRBV10-3 TGTGCCATCAGTGTCGGGACAGGGGAGAACACCGGGGAGCTGTTTTTT CAISVGTGENTGELFF
NA TRBD2 TRBJ2-7 TRBV9 TGTGCCAGCAGCGTAGGTAGCGGGAGTTCTGGGGAGCAGTACTTC CASSVGSGSSGEQYF
NA TRBD2 TRBJ2-7 TRBV18 TGTGCCAGCTCACCACCGTTACTAGCGGCTCCCTACGAGCAGTACTTC CASSPPLLAAPYEQYF
few NA TRBJ2-2 TRBV6-1 TGTGCCAGCAGTGAAAGCCTAAGAGTTACCGGGGAGCTGTTTTTT CASSESLRVTGELFF
NA NA TRBJ2-7 TRBV4-2 TGTGCCAGCAGCCAAGTGTATCTGAGCCCCTACGAGCAGTACTTC CASSQVYLSPYEQYF
once TRBD1 TRBJ1-3 TRBV6-1 TGTGCCAGCAGTGGTTGGACAGGGCCCTCCTCTGGAAACACCATATATTTT CASSGWTGPSSGNTIYF
NA NA TRBJ1-5 TRBV7-8 TGTGCCAGCAGCCCCTCCCGGGAGGGAGTTCAGCCCCAGCATTTT CASSPSREGVQPQHF
NA TRBD2 TRBJ2-2 TRBV11-1 TGTGCCAGCAGCTTAACCGGGGGGATGGCCGGGGAGCTGTTTTTT CASSLTGGMAGELFF
NA NA TRBJ2-6 TRBV19 TGTGCCAGTAGTATCACAGTTCTCTCTGGGGCCAACGTCCTGACTTTC CASSITVLSGANVLTF
NA NA TRBJ2-7 TRBV19 TGTGCCAGTAGTATAGGGCAATCCTACGAGCAGTACTTC CASSIGQSYEQYF
NA TRBD1 TRBJ2-7 TRBV9 TGTGCCAGCAGCGCCGGGACAGGGGGTGGCTACGAGCAGTACTTC CASSAGTGGGYEQYF
NA TRBD1 TRBJ1-1 TRBV6-4 TGTGCCAGCAGTGCGACCTTACAGGGGAGAGAGACTGAAGCTTTCTTT CASSATLQGRETEAFF
NA TRBD1 TRBJ2-3 TRBV10-3 TGTGCCATCAGTGAGTCCGGGACAGGGCCACGTCCAGATACGCAGTATTTT CAISESGTGPRPDTQYF
NA NA TRBJ2-6 TRBV28 TGTGCCAGCAACGGGGTCGGGGCCAACGTCCTGACTTTC CASNGVGANVLTF
NA TRBD2 TRBJ2-1 TRBV9 TGTGCCAGCAGCGTAGGATCAGGGACTAGCGGGAAGGACAATGAGCAGTTCTTC CASSVGSGTSGKDNEQFF
once TRBD2 TRBJ2-2 TRBV7-9 TGTGCCAGCAGCCTAAGACTAGCGGGAGGGCCGGGACCCGGGGAGCTGTTTTTT CASSLRLAGGPGPGELFF
NA TRBD2 TRBJ2-3 TRBV5-1 TGCGCCAGCAGCTTGCTAGCGGGCACAGATACGCAGTATTTT CASSLLAGTDTQYF
NA NA TRBJ2-1 TRBV5-1 TGCGCCAGCAGCTTGGAAGCGTATTCGGGTAATGAGCAGTTCTTC CASSLEAYSGNEQFF
once NA TRBJ2-3 TRBV11-1 TGTGCCAGCAGCTTCGGTGGGAGGGACAACCTCGCAGATACGCAGTATTTT CASSFGGRDNLADTQYF
NA TRBD2 TRBJ2-7 TRBV28 TGTGCCAGCTTCCTAGCGGGAGCTGACGAGCAGTACTTC CASFLAGADEQYF
once NA TRBJ1-1 TRBV5-4 TGTGCCAGCAGCCTTCTACAGGGGAACACTGAAGCTTTCTTT CASSLLQGNTEAFF
NA TRBD1 TRBJ2-2 TRBV30 TGTGCCTGGAGTGGAACAGGGGAAAGAAGAACCGGGGAGCTGTTTTTT CAWSGTGERRTGELFF
NA NA TRBJ2-2 TRBV6-5 TGTGCCACCCAGGGATCGAACACCGGGGAGCTGTTTTTT CATQGSNTGELFF